This T cell receptor beta chain was sequenced in a study of shared clonotypes between healthy human individuals (dated by TCRdb to the early 2020s). The study in broad terms: The cohort comprised a couple of women and a few men aged 18 to 49 years. To estimate repertoire size and how much clonotype sharing occurs between individuals, the study deeply sequenced the blood TCR repertoires of several healthy adults. Per donor, leukapheresis produced somewhere between about 0.85 and 8.9 billion PBMCs. For each donor, three plates each were used for CD4 naive and CD4 memory, two plates were used for CD8 naive, and one plate was used for CD8 memory. Different laboratories and diverse techniques were used to prepare libraries and sequence TCR repertoires, to increase sequencing depth and limit assay-specific biases. Overall study outcomes, separate from this receptor: Sampling was restricted to blood, and TCR repertoires in tissue are likely to differ from TCR repertoires in blood. Compared with non-shared clonotypes, clonotypes shared by all four sorted-subset donors had higher generation probabilities. Incomplete sequencing was indicated by rarefaction of sorted-subset datasets, despite the large sequencing depth. Because the study included a small number of donors, the genetic and exposure-history diversity represented was limited. Larger estimated clonotype richness was generally found for naive subsets than for memory subsets. When a handful of donors were compared, the shared fraction of clonotypes was about 5.5% for naive CD4, around 3.6% for naive CD8, about 2.4% for memory CD4, and 0.35% to 0.5% for memory CD8. Based on pairwise subsampling, the degree of clonotype sharing among donors was expected to be affected by sequencing depth.

For this clone: The antigen it recognizes is unknown. Base qualities are missing; no much larger clone stands one base away.

TCR CDR3 regions were amplified from genomic DNA by multiplex PCR using the deep immunoSEQ assay. For each cell subset, the extracted genomic DNA was distributed evenly across all wells of several immunoSEQ 96-well plates, and each plate served as one replicate. For sorted subsets, each replicate PCR was loaded with 200 ng genomic DNA, equivalent to 32,000 or so T cell genomes. Purified libraries were quantified with a Qubit 3.0 fluorometer, sized on a Bioanalyzer 2100, and re-quantified with the KAPA Library Quantification kit. Every immunoSEQ 96-well plate was sequenced on a dedicated single-read 150-cycle Illumina NextSeq 550 flow cell. In the paper's pipeline: The immunoSEQ output contained only junctional sequences without quality scores, so filtering could not match that applied to full-length reads. Sequences were annotated with PyIR, a Python wrapper for IgBLAST v1.9, and V/J genes and CDR3 were assigned using IMGT germline references. Reads with weak V/J assignments (E-value above 1e-6), missing CDR3, stop codons, out-of-frame junctions, or ambiguous translated residues were removed. V3J clonotypes were defined as sequences sharing an identical inferred V gene, J gene, and CDR3 amino acid sequence. The percentage overlap between two repertoires was calculated by dividing the number of shared unique clonotypes by the size of the smaller repertoire. Three approaches were used to assess repertoire richness: RTK rarefaction, the Chao1 estimator, and Recon v2.1 estimates of unobserved clonotypes. OLGA was used to compute generation probabilities for all TCRbeta clonotypes that the gDNA method yielded from a few donors. TCRdb mirrors the immuneACCESS table, restricted to in-frame sequences. Some clones are absent from its copies; in checked studies, under half trace to an unresolved V gene, and the reason for the others is unknown. D and trimming come from the DNA, and the V and J calls and clone size come from that table. Here the sample has about 1.5 million clones; about 98% occur a single time. Together, the top ten hold 0.4% to 0.45% of the sample.

Healthy HIV-negative adults with no recently reported acute infections or vaccinations were included as donors. Only Caucasian adults living in Nashville, Tennessee, USA were represented among the donors. CD4+ T cells were enriched through magnetic negative selection, after which naive cells were positively selected on CD45RA and the remaining negative fraction served as the memory subset. Blood was obtained by leukapheresis, after which PBMCs were separated by Ficoll-Histopaque density gradient centrifugation and cryopreserved in liquid nitrogen vapor phase. Analytical flow cytometry was used to check the purity and quantity of every magnetically sorted T cell population. Each sorted fraction had its genomic DNA isolated and then quantified by UV absorbance on a Nanodrop 2000c. The CDR3 contains 15 residues, cysteine and phenylalanine counted. The DNA shown is the 45-base CDR3, in frame from base 1. From the germline V gene, CDR1 is SGDLS and CDR2 is YYNGEE. The junction shows trimming of 5 bases on V and 6 bases on J, and the gene matches do not reach 9 bases of it.

Sequenced: naive CD4+ T cells sorted from blood. The cell subset or site label, as the study defines it: CD45RA+ positively selected. The sequence was collected from a man between 25 and 39 years old in good health. The rearranged segments are TRBV9 and TRBJ2-7; TRBD2 agrees with 12 junctional bases. The CDR3 region: CASSPGLAGPSEQYF. At the DNA level, the sequence is TGTGCCAGCAGTCCTGGACTAGCGGGACCGTCCGAGCAGTACTTC.